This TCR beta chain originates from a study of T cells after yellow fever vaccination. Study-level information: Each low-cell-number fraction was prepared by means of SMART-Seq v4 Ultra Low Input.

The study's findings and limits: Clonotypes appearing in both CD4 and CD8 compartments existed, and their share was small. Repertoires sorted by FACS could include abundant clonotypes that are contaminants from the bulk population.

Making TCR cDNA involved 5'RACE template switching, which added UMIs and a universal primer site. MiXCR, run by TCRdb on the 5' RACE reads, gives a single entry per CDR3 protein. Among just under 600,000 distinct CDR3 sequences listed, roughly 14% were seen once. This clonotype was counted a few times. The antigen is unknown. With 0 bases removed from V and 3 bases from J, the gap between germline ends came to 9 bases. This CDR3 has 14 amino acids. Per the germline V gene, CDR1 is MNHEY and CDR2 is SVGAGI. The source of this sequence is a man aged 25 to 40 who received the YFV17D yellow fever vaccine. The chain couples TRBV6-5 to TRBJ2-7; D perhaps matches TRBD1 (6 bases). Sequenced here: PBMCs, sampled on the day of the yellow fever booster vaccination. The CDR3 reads CASSYSQGSYEQYF. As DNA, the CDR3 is TGTGCCAGCAGTTACTCCCAGGGGAGCTACGAGCAGTACTTC.